Sequencing of this TCR beta chain was carried out in a study of T cell changes during pregnancy in multiple sclerosis. Germline assignment: CDR1 MNHEY and CDR2 SVGAGI. V was shortened by 2 bases and J by 2 bases, with 7 bases between the two germline ends. This CDR3 has 14 residues. Assay used: immunoSEQ multiplex PCR; TCRdb lists only in-frame clones, some missing. The repertoire includes 70,000 or so clones, about 90% of them detected once, and about 0.45% sits in the top ten. This specimen consisted of CD4+ T cells from peripheral blood mononuclear cells, obtained before pregnancy. The chain couples TRBV6-5 to TRBJ2-1; D is perhaps TRBD1 (5 bases). The TCR comes from a female donor with multiple sclerosis, enrolled in a pregnancy study. CDR3 in DNA: TGTGCCAGCAGTTACGTAGGGGCCTACAATGAGCAGTTCTTC. As protein: CASSYVGAYNEQFF.